What follows is one T cell receptor beta chain and its context. This sample was taken from a study of blood T cell repertoires in COVID-19. Across the study: Acute-phase and convalescent COVID-19 samples originated in the United States, Italy and Spain. The cDNA or gDNA used as material had been derived from T cells, B-cell-depleted T cells, or PBMCs.

In the study's own analysis: The assay estimated nucleated cells by amplifying reference gene primers. TCRdb's table, derived via immunoSEQ multiplex PCR, lists solely in-frame clones and lacks some. That table supplies the V and J calls and clone size; D and trimming were determined from the DNA. Of about 40,000 clones listed, roughly nine tenths are singletons. Germline assignment: CDR1 WSHSY and CDR2 SAAADI. The CDR3 consists of 13 residues. Unmatched junction bases numbered 6, after V lost 7 bases and J lost 7 bases. The chain carries TRBV10-2 and TRBJ1-5; TRBD1 matches at 8 bases. The sequenced sample was peripheral blood. The clonotype was recovered from a man between 50 and 59 years old with active COVID-19. The DNA for the CDR3 is TGCGCCAGCAAAAAGACAGGGGAGCAGCCCCAGCATTTT. This gives the protein CASKKTGEQPQHF.